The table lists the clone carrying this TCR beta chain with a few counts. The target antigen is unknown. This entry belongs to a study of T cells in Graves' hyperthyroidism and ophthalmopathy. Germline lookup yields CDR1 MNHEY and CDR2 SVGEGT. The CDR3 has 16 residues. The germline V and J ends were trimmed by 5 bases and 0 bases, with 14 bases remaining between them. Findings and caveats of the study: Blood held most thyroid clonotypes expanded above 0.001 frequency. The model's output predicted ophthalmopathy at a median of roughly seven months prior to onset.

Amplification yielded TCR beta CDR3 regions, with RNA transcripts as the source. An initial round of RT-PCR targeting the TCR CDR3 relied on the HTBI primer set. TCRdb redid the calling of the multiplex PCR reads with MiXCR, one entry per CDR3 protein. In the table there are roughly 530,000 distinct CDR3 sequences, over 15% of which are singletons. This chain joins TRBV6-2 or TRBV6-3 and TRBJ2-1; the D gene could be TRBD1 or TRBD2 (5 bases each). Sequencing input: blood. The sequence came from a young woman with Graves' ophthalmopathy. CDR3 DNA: TGTGCCAGCAGTGGGGGACCGCGTGGCTCCTACAATGAGCAGTTCTTC. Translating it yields CASSGGPRGSYNEQFF.